Below, 28 T cell receptor beta chains from the same sample are listed, as sequenced in a study of blood T cells in healthy people across ages. Then a second PCR, running about 6 to 11 cycles, was carried out with a sample-barcoded 5' primer and a J-beta primer mix. TCRdb redid the calling of the 5' RACE reads with MiXCR, one entry per CDR3 protein. The sample holds roughly 560,000 distinct CDR3 sequences, about 24% seen once. The same sample was also studied in work on T cells of mothers and their children.

The sample was blood. These receptors all come from a boy aged 5-17 years in good health.

The CDR3 sequence is CASSLDPIYSNQPQHF. The DNA for the CDR3 is TGTGCCAGCAGTTTGGATCCGATCTATAGCAATCAGCCCCAGCATTTT. The chain recombines TRBV12-3 or TRBV12-4 with TRBJ1-5; D gene ambiguous. The CDR3 length is 16 residues. V gave up 3 bases and J gave up 0 bases, with 12 bases separating them.

The rearrangement uses TRBV3-1 and TRBJ1-5; possible D gene TRBD1, 5 bases. The V gene lost 0 bases and the J gene lost 7 bases, with 13 bases spanning the gap. Germline CDR1 is LGHDT and CDR2 is YNNKEL (reference sequence). The CDR3 has 15 amino acids. Here the CDR3 DNA reads TGTGCCAGCAGCCAAGATTCAGGGCCGGGACAGCCCCAGCATTTT. Protein sequence: CASSQDSGPGQPQHF.

The chain uses TRBV18 and TRBJ1-6, with TRBD1 identical over 10 bases. V shed 5 bases and J 10 bases; nucleotides not matched to a gene: 2. Germline lookup yields CDR1 KGHSH and CDR2 LQKENI. CDR3 size: 13 residues. This CDR3 is CASSGQGGSPLHF. The DNA for the CDR3 is TGTGCCAGCTCAGGACAGGGGGGATCACCCCTCCACTTT. Together with reference TRBV18 and TRBJ1-6, the CDR3 gives the full variable domain: NAGVMQNPRHLVRRRGQEARLRCSPMKGHSHVYWYRQLPEEGLKFMVYLQKENIIDESGMPKERFSAEFPKEGPSILRIQQVVRGDSAAYFCASSGQGGSPLHFGNGTRLTVT.

J is TRBJ2-5 and V is TRBV7-2; D may be TRBD1 (6 bases). Germline values: CDR1 SGHTA, CDR2 FQGNSA. The CDR3 is made up of 14 amino acids. Trimming took 5 bases from V and 5 from J, leaving 15 bases between them. The CDR3 coding sequence is TGTGCCAGCAGCGATACCGGACAGAGGGAGACCCAGTACTTC. It specifies CASSDTGQRETQYF.

This clonotype came up a few times. The chain couples TRBV4-1 to TRBJ2-3; 8 bases are a match to TRBD1. This CDR3 has 16 residues. Trimming cost V 0 bases and J 3 bases; bases outside gene matches: 5. Germline V gene lookup returns CDR1 MGHRA and CDR2 YSYEKL. The CDR3 nucleotides are TGCGCCAGCAGCCAAGAAGACAGGGGAAGAACAGATACGCAGTATTTT. It codes for CASSQEDRGRTDTQYF.

This clonotype has just a few counts. Here the CDR3 DNA reads TGCGCCAGCAGCCGCGGCAGGTCAGCGTATAGTTATGGCTACACCTTC. This translates into CASSRGRSAYSYGYTF. The chain combines TRBV4-3 with TRBJ1-2; no reliable D call. The CDR3 is made up of 16 amino acids. In germline, CDR1 is LGHNA, CDR2 YSLEER. Trimming removed 4 bases at V and 5 bases at J, with 20 bases between.

This clonotype was observed many times. The chain employs TRBV7-2 and TRBJ2-5; perhaps TRBD2 as D (5 bases). Deletions cut 0 bases from V and 2 bases from J, with 7 bases between. The CDR3 loop spans 14 amino acids. Germline CDR1 is SGHTA and CDR2 is FQGNSA. CDR3 sequence reads: CASSLARVQETQYF. In DNA, the CDR3 is TGTGCCAGCAGCTTAGCGAGGGTTCAAGAGACCCAGTACTTC.

This chain uses TRBV7-9 with TRBJ1-1, with D maybe TRBD1 (5 bases). The CDR3 has 15 residues. Per the germline V gene, CDR1 is SEHNR and CDR2 is FQNEAQ (reference sequence). V was trimmed by 5 bases and J by 4 bases, leaving 17 bases between them. CDR3 sequence reads: CASSPRDSAGTEAFF. The CDR3 coding sequence is TGTGCCAGCAGCCCCCGGGACTCAGCGGGCACTGAAGCTTTCTTT.

This clonotype was detected only a few times. The V gene is TRBV4-3, the J gene TRBJ2-1; 10 nucleotides line up with TRBD2. The CDR3 runs 18 residues. Germline V gene sequence: CDR1 LGHNA, CDR2 YSLEER. V lost 1 base and J lost 8; bases outside the gene matches: 14. The CDR3 loop reads CASSQAGVAGGPGDEQFF. CDR3 DNA: TGCGCCAGCAGCCAAGCAGGGGTAGCGGGAGGCCCCGGCGATGAGCAGTTCTTC.

This chain joins TRBV6-5 and TRBJ1-5, with D perhaps matching TRBD1 (5 bases). The CDR3 consists of 13 residues. Trimming removed 0 bases at V and 8 bases at J, with 8 bases between. In germline, CDR1 is MNHEY, CDR2 SVGAGI. CDR3 sequence (DNA): TGTGCCAGCAGTTACTCCTGGGGGGAGCCCCAGCATTTT. This translates into CASSYSWGEPQHF.

This chain uses TRBV5-1 with TRBJ2-3; 9 bases align to TRBD1. The V gene's germline CDR1 is SGHRS and CDR2 YFSETQ. The CDR3 length is 15 residues. V lost 0 bases to trimming and J lost 6 bases; unmatched junction nucleotides: 5. The CDR3 loop reads CASSLGDREKDTQYF. Written as DNA, the CDR3 is TGCGCCAGCAGCTTGGGGGACAGGGAGAAGGATACGCAGTATTTT.

The table lists this clonotype with a few counts. This chain joins TRBV6-1 and TRBJ2-4; tentatively, D is TRBD1 (5 bases). Germline values: CDR1 MNHNS, CDR2 SASEGT. The CDR3 has 13 amino acids. The V gene lost 6 bases and the J gene lost 4 bases, with 10 bases spanning the gap. In nucleotides, the CDR3 is TGTGCCAGCAGAGCTCAGGGAAAAAACATTCAGTACTTC. It codes for CASRAQGKNIQYF.

The rearrangement joins TRBV4-3 to TRBJ2-7, with 8 bases that match TRBD1. This CDR3 is built from 13 residues. Trimming cost V 4 bases and J 9 bases; bases outside gene matches: 8. Germline V CDR1 and CDR2: LGHNA, YSLEER. The CDR3 sequence is CASSPTRGLGQYF. The CDR3, as DNA: TGCGCCAGCAGCCCGACCAGGGGGCTCGGGCAGTACTTC.

The chain recombines TRBV20-1 with TRBJ2-7; D uncertain. The CDR3 runs to 11 residues. V gave up 3 bases and J gave up 5 bases, with 8 bases separating them. The V gene's germline CDR1 is DFQATT and CDR2 SNEGSKA (reference sequence). The CDR3 spells CSASLSHEQYF. The DNA of the CDR3 is TGCAGTGCTAGCCTTTCCCACGAGCAGTACTTC.

The chain links TRBV10-3 to TRBJ1-1; 7 bases agree with TRBD1. This CDR3 region has 16 residues. J lost 0 bases, V lost 6 bases, and 10 bases had no gene match. Germline-derived CDR1 and CDR2 are ENHRY and SYGVKD. CDR3 bases: TGTGCCATCAGACCAACGGACAGGAGCATGAACACTGAAGCTTTCTTT. Its protein is CAIRPTDRSMNTEAFF.

This clonotype was seen a few times. For the CDR3, the DNA is TGTGCCAGCAGTTCTCCAGCTACTGAAGCTTTCTTT. Translation gives CASSSPATEAFF. V and J are TRBV6-5 and TRBJ1-1, with D unclear. Germline-derived CDR1 and CDR2 are MNHEY and SVGAGI. This CDR3 spans 12 amino acids. Trimming removed 4 bases at V and 5 bases at J, with 8 bases between.

The rearrangement joins TRBV12-3 or TRBV12-4 to TRBJ1-4; weak D call: TRBD1 (6 bases). The V end lost 1 base, the J end lost 5 bases, and 14 bases lay between the germline ends. This CDR3 is built from 16 residues. DNA of the CDR3: TGTGCCAGCAGTTTAGGACCCCGTCAGGGGAATGAAAAACTGTTTTTT. This codes for CASSLGPRQGNEKLFF.

Ten or more counts support this clonotype. The gene calls are TRBV12-3 or TRBV12-4 and TRBJ1-1; 8 bases line up with TRBD1. The J segment lost 4 bases and the V segment lost 3 bases, leaving 7 bases of the junction unmatched. This CDR3 contains 15 residues. The CDR3 nucleotides read TGTGCCAGCAGTTTCCCCCACACAGGGGGCACTGAAGCTTTCTTT. Protein: CASSFPHTGGTEAFF.

This clonotype was seen a few times. The junction shows a germline mismatch at one end, possibly a read error. This chain links TRBV29-1 with TRBJ1-1; D remains ambiguous. Germline CDR1 and CDR2: SQVTM and ANQGSEA. The CDR3 covers 11 residues. The CDR3 coding sequence is TGCAGCGCCGAAACGAACGCTGAAGCTTTCTTT. The encoded protein is CSAETNAEAFF. Based on the CDR3 plus reference TRBV29-1 and TRBJ1-1, the full variable domain is SAVISQKPSRDICQRGTSLTIQCQVDSQVTMMFWYRQQPGQSLTLIATANQGSEATYESGFVIDKFPISRPNLTFSTLTVSNMSPEDSSIYLCSAETNAEAFFGQGTRLTVV.

This chain joins TRBV12-3 or TRBV12-4 and TRBJ2-5; weak D call: TRBD2 (5 bases). The closer fit of TRBJ2-7 to the DNA end suggests the J call may be wrong. The CDR3 runs to 16 residues. The CDR3 spells CASSRARDSAYYEQYF. CDR3 nucleotides: TGTGCCAGCAGTCGAGCCCGGGATTCGGCGTACTACGAGCAGTACTTC.

In regard to this clonotype: Mismatch with germline at one junction end may stem from a read error. The rearrangement joins TRBV20-1 to TRBJ2-3, with TRBD2 matching 10 bases. CDR3 length: 15 amino acids. CDR1 is DFQATT, CDR2 SNEGSKA, per germline (reference sequence). The CDR3 nucleotides read TGCAGTGCTGAAGGACTAGCGGTTAGCACCGATACGCAGTATTTT. It is translated as CSAEGLAVSTDTQYF.

The J gene is TRBJ2-1, the V gene TRBV7-8, with D perhaps TRBD1 or TRBD2 (5 bases each). V was cut by 5 bases and J by 0 bases, with 17 bases left in between. Germline values: CDR1 SGHVS, CDR2 FQNEAQ. This CDR3 region has 17 residues. CDR3 sequence: CASSTYFGGLSYNEQFF. The CDR3 DNA follows: TGTGCCAGCAGCACTTATTTTGGGGGTCTCTCCTACAATGAGCAGTTCTTC.

The gene calls are TRBV4-1 and TRBJ2-7; TRBD1 aligns across 9 bases. The V and J ends lost 1 base and 2 bases, in that order; junction bases with no gene match: 9. CDR1 is MGHRA and CDR2 is YSYEKL in the germline V gene. The length of the CDR3 is 17 residues. This CDR3 is CASSQGGLRDRAYEQYF. The CDR3 region has the DNA TGCGCCAGCAGCCAAGGGGGACTCCGGGACAGGGCCTACGAGCAGTACTTC.

The chain recombines TRBV5-4 with TRBJ1-1; 9 bases fit TRBD1. J was trimmed by 4 bases and V by 4 bases; bases with no gene match: 11. Germline CDR1 SGHNT, CDR2 YYREEE (reference sequence). The CDR3 spans 16 residues. The CDR3: CASSINVMTGGTEAFF. The CDR3, as DNA: TGTGCCAGCAGCATCAACGTTATGACAGGGGGCACTGAAGCTTTCTTT.

This clonotype came up many times. The chain combines TRBV4-1 with TRBJ2-7; D possibly corresponds to TRBD2 (5 bases). Trimming removed 2 bases at V and 0 bases at J, with 11 bases between. Per the germline V gene, CDR1 is MGHRA and CDR2 is YSYEKL. The CDR3 spans 15 residues. CDR3 residues: CASSQSEGSSYEQYF. As DNA, the CDR3 is TGCGCCAGCAGCCAATCCGAGGGAAGCTCCTACGAGCAGTACTTC.

This sequence joins TRBV28 and TRBJ2-7; 8 bases are shared with TRBD1. The CDR3 totals 16 residues. Losses at the gene ends were 3 bases for V and 0 bases for J; bases not matched to a gene: 7. In germline, CDR1 is MDHEN, CDR2 SYDVKM. CDR3 sequence: CASSFLDRGLSYEQYF. CDR3 bases: TGTGCCAGCAGTTTCCTAGACAGGGGCCTCTCCTACGAGCAGTACTTC.

In its sample, this clonotype was seen a few times. The V and J genes are TRBV28 and TRBJ1-5; D unresolved. The CDR3 has 14 amino acids. V gave up 3 bases and J gave up 4 bases, with 10 bases separating them. Germline V gene data show CDR1 as MDHEN and CDR2 as SYDVKM. CDR3 loop: CASSFFEENQPQHF. DNA of the CDR3: TGTGCCAGCAGTTTCTTCGAGGAAAATCAGCCCCAGCATTTT.

This chain's CDR3 is CASTVGGLQPQHF. The CDR3 bases are TGTGCCAGTACGGTAGGGGGGCTTCAGCCCCAGCATTTT. V gene TRBV19 combines with J gene TRBJ1-5; D is possibly TRBD1 (6 bases). The ends were cut back, 7 bases at V and 6 bases at J, with 13 bases in the middle. Germline-derived CDR1 and CDR2 are LNHDA and SQIVND (reference sequence). The CDR3 runs to 13 residues.